Listed here are 30 T cell receptor beta chains from one sample, sequenced in a study of OX40 agonist ivuxolimab in advanced cancers. Produced via immunoSEQ multiplex PCR; TCRdb's table is partial and in-frame only. The repertoire consists of 150,000 to 170,000 clones, with approximately 94% occurring once and the leading ten covering about 0.31%. This specimen consisted of CD4+ or CD8+ T cells sorted from blood, obtained in a trial of the OX40 agonist ivuxolimab. These receptors all stem from an adult with an advanced solid tumor such as melanoma, head and neck, liver or kidney cancer.

The chain joins TRBV10-3 to TRBJ2-7; 7 nucleotides match TRBD1. This CDR3 has 13 residues. CDR1 is ENHRY, CDR2 SYGVKD, per germline. The V gene end was trimmed by 4 bases and the J gene end by 1 base; junction bases not matched to a gene: 1. The CDR3 loop is CAISAGGSYEQYF. DNA for the CDR3: TGTGCCATCAGTGCAGGGGGTTCCTACGAGCAGTACTTC.

This sequence joins TRBV5-1 and TRBJ2-2, with unresolved D. Looked up from germline, CDR1 is SGHRS and CDR2 is YFSETQ. The V and J ends lost 1 base and 4 bases respectively, with 17 bases between them. This CDR3 spans 17 amino acids. This chain's CDR3 is CASSLSFGKRATGELFF. The CDR3 DNA follows: TGCGCCAGCAGCTTGAGCTTCGGCAAGCGAGCCACCGGGGAGCTGTTTTTT.

This clone turned up a few times. This chain connects TRBV9 to TRBJ1-2; 7 bases line up with TRBD1. The length of the CDR3 is 15 residues. CDR1 is SGDLS and CDR2 is YYNGEE in the germline V gene. V lost 2 bases, J lost 7 bases, and 11 bases stayed unmatched. The DNA for the CDR3 is TGTGCCAGCAGCGTGGGCGACAGGGTAAATTCTGGCTACACCTTC. Its translation is CASSVGDRVNSGYTF. Full variable domain (rest looked up from reference TRBV9 and TRBJ1-2): DSGVTQTPKHLITATGQRVTLRCSPRSGDLSVYWYQQSLDQGLQFLIQYYNGEERAKGNILERFSAQQFPDLHSELNLSSLELGDSALYFCASSVGDRVNSGYTFGSGTRLTVV.

This clone was seen only a few times. The rearrangement joins TRBV4-2 to TRBJ2-6, with a weak D call TRBD2 (5 bases). The V end lost 0 bases, the J end lost 0 bases, and 15 bases lay between the germline ends. The CDR3 is made up of 19 amino acids. Looked up from germline, CDR1 is LGHNA and CDR2 is YNFKEQ. Here the CDR3 DNA reads TGTGCCAGCAGCCAAGAACTCACGGGATCGGGCTCTGGGGCCAACGTCCTGACTTTC. Amino acid sequence: CASSQELTGSGSGANVLTF.

V is TRBV18 and J is TRBJ2-1; D ambiguous. Between the trimmed V and J ends, which lost 2 bases and 8 bases, there was a span of 13 bases. Germline V gene sequence: CDR1 KGHSH, CDR2 LQKENI. The CDR3 consists of 14 residues. The CDR3 spells CASSPFGVGDEQFF. The CDR3 bases are TGTGCCAGCTCACCATTTGGGGTTGGAGATGAGCAGTTCTTC.

The chain has TRBV9 and TRBJ2-7; no reliable D call. This CDR3 spans 12 amino acids. Germline lookup yields CDR1 SGDLS and CDR2 YYNGEE. V was pared by 0 bases and J by 3 bases, with 4 bases between. CDR3 residues: CASSVDDYEQYF. The DNA for the CDR3 is TGTGCCAGCAGCGTAGACGACTACGAGCAGTACTTC.

CDR3 protein: CATARAGQRNEQYF. The CDR3 region has the DNA TGTGCCACCGCCCGGGCGGGACAAAGGAACGAGCAGTACTTC. This sequence joins TRBV28 and TRBJ2-7; D possibly uses TRBD1 or TRBD2 (6 bases each). CDR1 and CDR2 from the germline V gene are MDHEN and SYDVKM. Trimming took off 10 bases at V and 5 bases at J, with 21 bases between the two ends. This CDR3 is 14 amino acids long.

The genes are TRBV9 and TRBJ2-7; D gene ambiguous. Trimming took off 0 bases at V and 0 bases at J, with 7 bases between the two ends. The germline CDR1 and CDR2 sequences are SGDLS and YYNGEE. The CDR3 consists of 14 residues. DNA for the CDR3: TGTGCCAGCAGCGTAGACAGATACTCCTACGAGCAGTACTTC. Translating gives CASSVDRYSYEQYF.

The chain employs TRBV28 and TRBJ2-5; 7 bases are shared with TRBD2. The assigned J gene may be wrong: the sequence end matches TRBJ2-7 better. The length of the CDR3 is 13 residues. CDR1 and CDR2 (germline): MDHEN, SYDVKM. The CDR3 spells CASSLTSLYEQYF. The CDR3 DNA reads as TGTGCCAGCAGTTTGACTAGCCTCTACGAGCAGTACTTC.

The chain combines TRBV4-2 with TRBJ1-1; D unclear. The germline V gene encodes CDR1 LGHNA and CDR2 YNFKEQ. The CDR3 is 14 residues long. Trimming took 3 bases from V and 1 from J, leaving 9 bases between them. CDR3 loop: CASSHPTQNTEAFF. DNA of the CDR3: TGTGCCAGCAGCCACCCCACCCAGAACACTGAAGCTTTCTTT.

The V gene is TRBV10-3, the J gene TRBJ1-1; D unclear. Germline V gene sequence: CDR1 ENHRY, CDR2 SYGVKD. The ends were cut back, 10 bases at V and 9 bases at J, with 21 bases in the middle. The CDR3 loop spans 13 amino acids. CDR3 coding DNA: TGTGCCACCATCTTACCGGATACGGGAAAAGCTTTCTTT. Translated, it gives CATILPDTGKAFF.

The gene calls are TRBV10-1 and TRBJ2-1; 10 bases map to TRBD2. In germline, CDR1 is WNHNN, CDR2 SYGVQD (reference sequence). Unmatched junction bases numbered 7, after V lost 1 base and J lost 7 bases. The CDR3 contains 16 residues. CDR3 region: CASSEWAAGGKNEQFF. In DNA, the CDR3 is TGCGCCAGCAGTGAGTGGGCAGCGGGGGGGAAAAATGAGCAGTTCTTC.

This clone appeared a few times. This rearrangement joins TRBV6-1 to TRBJ1-1; D call uncertain. V lost 6 bases, J lost 9 bases, and 11 bases lay in between. CDR1 is MNHNS, CDR2 SASEGT, per germline. CDR3 size: 11 residues. The CDR3 bases are TGTGCCAGCAGCGATTCTGGTAAAGCTTTCTTT. It specifies CASSDSGKAFF.

The chain employs TRBV6-6 and TRBJ2-7, with D possibly being TRBD1 (6 bases). Germline CDR1 MNHNY, CDR2 SVGAGI (reference sequence). The CDR3 runs 14 residues. The V end was cut by 2 bases, the J end by 2 bases, with 10 bases between. CDR3 in amino acids: CASSYPTGAYEQYF. CDR3 sequence (DNA): TGTGCCAGCAGTTACCCGACAGGAGCCTACGAGCAGTACTTC.

V usage is TRBV19 and J usage is TRBJ1-5; D gene uncertain. Trimming left V 6 bases short and J 4 bases short, with 16 bases between. The CDR3 spans 15 residues. Germline V gene data show CDR1 as LNHDA and CDR2 as SQIVND (reference sequence). The CDR3 DNA reads as TGTGCCAGTAGGGAGAGGCCGCCCCTAAATCAGCCCCAGCATTTT. Protein: CASRERPPLNQPQHF.

The chain is built from TRBV7-9 and TRBJ1-1; D perhaps matches TRBD1 (5 bases). V lost 3 bases and J lost 1, with 15 bases in between. CDR3 length: 16 amino acids. Germline CDR1 and CDR2: SEHNR and FQNEAQ (reference sequence). CDR3 loop: CASSFPGKGENTEAFF. Written as DNA, the CDR3 is TGTGCCAGCAGCTTCCCGGGGAAAGGGGAGAACACTGAAGCTTTCTTT.

This chain links TRBV28 with TRBJ1-2, with D perhaps matching TRBD1 (6 bases). Germline V gene data show CDR1 as MDHEN and CDR2 as SYDVKM. Deletions cut 2 bases from V and 2 bases from J, with 18 bases between. CDR3 length: 17 residues. DNA of the CDR3: TGTGCCAGCAGTTTAGGGTCGCTTGGAGGGGGAAACTATGGCTACACCTTC. It translates to CASSLGSLGGGNYGYTF.

This clone was counted only a few times. The genes are TRBV6-6 and TRBJ2-1, with 9 positions matching TRBD1. CDR1 and CDR2 from the germline V gene are MNHNY and SVGAGI (reference sequence). V lost 7 bases to trimming and J lost 3 bases; unmatched junction nucleotides: 10. This CDR3 is built from 16 residues. As DNA, the CDR3 is TGTGCCAGCAACCAAGGCGGGACAGGGTTCTACAATGAGCAGTTCTTC. Translated, it gives CASNQGGTGFYNEQFF.

The rearrangement joins TRBV4-1 to TRBJ2-2; D is possibly TRBD1 or TRBD2 (5 bases each). Germline V CDR1 and CDR2: MGHRA, YSYEKL. The CDR3 sequence is 14 residues long. The germline V and J ends were trimmed by 1 base and 4 bases, with 7 bases remaining between them. This CDR3 is CASSQGGTTGELFF. In DNA, the CDR3 is TGCGCCAGCAGCCAAGGAGGGACCACCGGGGAGCTGTTTTTT.

This clone was seen a single time. The J gene is TRBJ2-7, the V gene TRBV30, with 14 bases matching TRBD2. The CDR3 has 18 amino acids. Germline lookup yields CDR1 GTSNPN and CDR2 SVGIG (reference sequence). V shed 0 bases and J 2 bases; nucleotides not matched to a gene: 9. The CDR3 is CAWSVPTSGRAPTYEQYF. The DNA for the CDR3 is TGTGCCTGGAGTGTCCCGACTAGCGGGAGGGCCCCTACCTACGAGCAGTACTTC. Full variable domain (rest looked up from reference TRBV30 and TRBJ2-7): SQTIHQWPATLVQPVGSPLSLECTVEGTSNPNLYWYRQAAGRGLQLLFYSVGIGQISSEVPQNLSASRPQDRQFILSSKKLLLSDSGFYLCAWSVPTSGRAPTYEQYFGPGTRLTVT.

V gene TRBV2 combines with J gene TRBJ1-1; D is uncertain. The CDR3 contains 16 residues. The germline V gene encodes CDR1 SNHLY and CDR2 FYNNEI. Trimming removed 5 bases at V and 0 bases at J, with 16 bases between. The CDR3, as DNA: TGTGCCAGCAGTCTAATGGGGTCAGGCATGAACACTGAAGCTTTCTTT. As protein: CASSLMGSGMNTEAFF. Based on the CDR3 plus reference TRBV2 and TRBJ1-1, the full variable domain is EPEVTQTPSHQVTQMGQEVILRCVPISNHLYFYWYRQILGQKVEFLVSFYNNEISEKSEIFDDQFSVERPDGSNFTLKIRSTKLEDSAMYFCASSLMGSGMNTEAFFGQGTRLTVV.

The chain joins TRBV27 to TRBJ2-3; the match to TRBD2 covers 9 bases. The junction had 7 bases not matched to a gene; V was cut back by 0 bases and J by 0 bases. Germline CDR1 reads MNHEY; CDR2 reads SMNVEV (reference sequence). The CDR3 extends over 18 amino acids. The CDR3, as DNA: TGTGCCAGCAGTTTATCGTGGGTGACTAGCGGTAGCACAGATACGCAGTATTTT. The encoded protein is CASSLSWVTSGSTDTQYF.

The rearrangement links TRBV28 to TRBJ1-1; D ambiguous. Germline loops: CDR1 MDHEN, CDR2 SYDVKM. CDR3 size: 15 residues. The germline V and J ends were trimmed by 1 base and 4 bases, with 13 bases remaining between them. The CDR3 loop is CASSLSPGSLTEAFF. The CDR3 bases are TGTGCCAGCAGTTTATCACCCGGTTCGCTCACTGAAGCTTTCTTT. The full variable domain, with the rest looked up from reference TRBV28 and TRBJ1-1, is DVKVTQSSRYLVKRTGEKVFLECVQDMDHENMFWYRQDPGLGLRLIYFSYDVKMKEKGDIPEGYSVSREKKERFSLILESASTNQTSMYLCASSLSPGSLTEAFFGQGTRLTVV.

The CDR3 loop reads CASSLETHYGYTF. CDR3 nucleotide sequence: TGCGCCAGCAGCTTGGAGACCCACTATGGCTACACCTTC. This chain uses TRBV5-1 with TRBJ1-2; D ambiguous. Trimming removed 0 bases from V and 3 bases from J, with 6 bases in between. CDR1 is SGHRS and CDR2 is YFSETQ in the germline V gene. The CDR3 length is 13 residues.

V usage is TRBV7-9 and J usage is TRBJ1-2, with 7 bases identical to TRBD1. The CDR3 runs 12 residues. V lost 5 bases, J lost 5 bases, and 2 bases stayed unmatched. In germline, CDR1 is SEHNR, CDR2 FQNEAQ (reference sequence). CDR3 region: CASSPGGYGYTF. DNA for the CDR3: TGTGCCAGCAGCCCAGGGGGATATGGCTACACCTTC.

Of note for this clone: Other DNA sequences in this sample translate to the same CDR3. V is TRBV18 and J is TRBJ2-5; TRBD2 might be the D (6 bases). Trimming cost V 2 bases and J 5 bases, with 6 bases left between them. The CDR3 has 12 residues. Germline CDR1 KGHSH, CDR2 LQKENI. CDR3 protein: CASSPGGETQYF. CDR3 DNA sequence: TGTGCCAGCTCACCAGGAGGGGAGACCCAGTACTTC.

The chain carries TRBV30 and TRBJ2-3; D remains unclear. From germline, CDR1 is GTSNPN and CDR2 SVGIG (reference sequence). CDR3 length: 17 amino acids. With 0 bases removed from V and 5 bases from J, the gap between germline ends came to 21 bases. The CDR3 loop is CAWSVGLPPRRLDTQYF. The CDR3 region has the DNA TGTGCCTGGAGTGTAGGTCTTCCTCCTCGGCGATTAGATACGCAGTATTTT.

The chain combines TRBV4-1 with TRBJ2-7; TRBD2 aligns across 9 bases. After removal of 3 bases from V and 3 bases from J, the junction contained 3 bases not matched to a gene. The CDR3 is made up of 14 amino acids. The V gene's germline CDR1 is MGHRA and CDR2 YSYEKL. CDR3 sequence reads: CASSHLAGNYEQYF. The CDR3, as DNA: TGCGCCAGCAGCCATCTAGCGGGAAACTACGAGCAGTACTTC.

The chain has TRBV25-1 and TRBJ1-1, with D perhaps TRBD1 (6 bases). Deletions cut 4 bases from V and 5 bases from J, with 17 bases between. CDR1 and CDR2 (germline): MGHDK, SYGVNS. The CDR3 has 15 amino acids. The chain's CDR3 is CASSVKQGFLTEAFF. CDR3 nucleotide sequence: TGTGCCAGCAGTGTTAAACAGGGCTTCCTTACTGAAGCTTTCTTT.

The chain is built from TRBV10-3 and TRBJ1-3; D gene uncertain. The J call is doubtful: the DNA matches TRBJ2-2 better. In germline, CDR1 is ENHRY, CDR2 SYGVKD. The CDR3 is made up of 13 amino acids. The DNA of the CDR3 is TGTGCCATCAGTGATGGTAACACCGGGGAGCTGTTTTTT. It yields the protein CAISDGNTGELFF.